This T cell receptor (beta chain) was sequenced during a study of vaccination and CD4 T cells after COVID-19. Across the whole study: Between diagnosis and the drawing of post-COVID samples lay a median around 100 days (range 35 to 161). Study observations and caveats: Of the reactive clones in convalescent patients, a median about 86% showed up only post-vaccination.

The study sequenced cultured CD4+ T cell DNA using the Oncomine TCR Beta short-read assay. MiXCR was run by TCRdb on the PCR reads, yielding one entry per CDR3 protein. The sample includes 15,000 to 20,000 distinct CDR3 sequences, roughly 43% of them seen just once. The CDR3 sequence is 14 residues long. V was trimmed by 5 bases and J by 2 bases, leaving 13 bases between them. The germline V gene encodes CDR1 MNHEY and CDR2 SVGEGT. As to treatment: roughly 11-day PBMC culture with coronavirus spike peptide pools or control peptides (ViraFEST assay). A negative selection step was used to isolate CD4+ T cells once culture had run for around 10 days. With respect to this clonotype: As yet, its antigen is unknown.

This chain joins TRBV6-2 or TRBV6-3 and TRBJ2-7, with a possible D match to TRBD2 (6 bases). The material was CD4+ T cells from blood, cultured in vitro, obtained before SARS-CoV-2 vaccination. This receptor was obtained from a human donor who had recovered from COVID-19. This CDR3 is CASSNPEGAYEQYF. CDR3 bases: TGTGCCAGCAGTAACCCGGAGGGAGCCTACGAGCAGTACTTC.